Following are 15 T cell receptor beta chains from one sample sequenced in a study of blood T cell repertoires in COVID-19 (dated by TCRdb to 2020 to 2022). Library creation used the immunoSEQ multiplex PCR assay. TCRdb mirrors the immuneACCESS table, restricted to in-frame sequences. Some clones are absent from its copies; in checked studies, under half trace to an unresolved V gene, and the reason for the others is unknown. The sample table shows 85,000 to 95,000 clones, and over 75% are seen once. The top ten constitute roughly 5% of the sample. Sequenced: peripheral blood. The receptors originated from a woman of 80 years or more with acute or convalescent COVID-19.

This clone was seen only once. CDR3 sequence: CASSLGQGANEKLFF. In DNA form, the CDR3 reads TGTGCCAGCAGCTTAGGCCAGGGGGCTAATGAAAAACTGTTTTTT. The J gene is TRBJ1-4, the V gene TRBV7-2, with 7 bases aligning to TRBD1. The CDR3 loop spans 15 amino acids. In germline, CDR1 is SGHTA, CDR2 FQGNSA. The V segment lost 1 base and the J segment 3 bases; nucleotides outside the gene matches: 2.

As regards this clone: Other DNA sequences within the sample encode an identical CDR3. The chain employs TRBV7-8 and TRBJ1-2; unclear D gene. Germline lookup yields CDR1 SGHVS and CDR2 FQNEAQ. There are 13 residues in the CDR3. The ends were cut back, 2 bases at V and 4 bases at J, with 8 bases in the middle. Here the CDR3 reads CASSLRVGYGYTF. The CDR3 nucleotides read TGTGCCAGCAGCTTACGGGTGGGCTATGGCTACACCTTC.

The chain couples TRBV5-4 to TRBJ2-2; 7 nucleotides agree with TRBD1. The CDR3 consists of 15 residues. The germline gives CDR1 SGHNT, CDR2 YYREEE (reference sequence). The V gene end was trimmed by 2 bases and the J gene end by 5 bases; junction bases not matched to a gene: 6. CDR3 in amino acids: CASSLRTGYTGELFF. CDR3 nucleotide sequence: TGTGCCAGCAGCTTAAGGACAGGATATACCGGGGAGCTGTTTTTT.

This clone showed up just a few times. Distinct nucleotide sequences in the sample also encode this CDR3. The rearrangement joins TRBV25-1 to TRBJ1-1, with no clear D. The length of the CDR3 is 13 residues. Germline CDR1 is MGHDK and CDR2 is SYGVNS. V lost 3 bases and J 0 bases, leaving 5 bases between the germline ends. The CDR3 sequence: CASSDPLNTEAFF. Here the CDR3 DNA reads TGTGCCAGCAGTGATCCATTGAACACTGAAGCTTTCTTT.

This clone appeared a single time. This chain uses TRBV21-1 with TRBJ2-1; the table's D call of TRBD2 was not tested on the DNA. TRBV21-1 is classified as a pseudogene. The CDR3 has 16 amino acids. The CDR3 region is CAISTLAGVRPSEQFF. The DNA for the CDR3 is TGTGCCATTTCGACATTAGCGGGAGTTAGACCAAGTGAGCAGTTCTTC.

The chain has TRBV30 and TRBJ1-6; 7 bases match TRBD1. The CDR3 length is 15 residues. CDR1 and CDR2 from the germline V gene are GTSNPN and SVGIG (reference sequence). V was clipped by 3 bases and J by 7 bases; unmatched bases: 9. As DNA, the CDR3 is TGTGCCTGGAGGTTGACAGGGTGGGAAAATTCACCCCTCCACTTT. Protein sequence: CAWRLTGWENSPLHF.

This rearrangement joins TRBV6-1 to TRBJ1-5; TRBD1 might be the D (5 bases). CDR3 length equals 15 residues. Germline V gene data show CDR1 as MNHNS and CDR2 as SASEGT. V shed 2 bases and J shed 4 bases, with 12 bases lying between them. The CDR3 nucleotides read TGTGCCAGCAGTGAACAACTGGGGCGGAATCAGCCCCAGCATTTT. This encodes CASSEQLGRNQPQHF.

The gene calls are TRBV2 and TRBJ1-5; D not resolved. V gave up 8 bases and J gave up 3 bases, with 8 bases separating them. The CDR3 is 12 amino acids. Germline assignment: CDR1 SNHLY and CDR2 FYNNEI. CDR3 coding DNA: TGTGCCAGCGCCCGCGACAATCAGCCCCAGCATTTT. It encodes CASARDNQPQHF.

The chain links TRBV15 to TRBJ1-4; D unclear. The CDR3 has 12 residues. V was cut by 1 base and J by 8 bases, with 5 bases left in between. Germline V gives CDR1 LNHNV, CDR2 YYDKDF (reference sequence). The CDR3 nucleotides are TGTGCCACCAGCAGAGCCGAGGAAAAACTGTTTTTT. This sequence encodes CATSRAEEKLFF.

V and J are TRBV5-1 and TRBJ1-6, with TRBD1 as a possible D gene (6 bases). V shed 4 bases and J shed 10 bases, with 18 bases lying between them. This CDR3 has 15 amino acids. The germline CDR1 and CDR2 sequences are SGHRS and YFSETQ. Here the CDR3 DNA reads TGCGCCAGCAGCCCGACTTCCTCAGGGGAATCACCCCTCCACTTT. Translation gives CASSPTSSGESPLHF. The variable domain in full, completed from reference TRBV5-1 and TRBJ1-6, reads KAGVTQTPRYLIKTRGQQVTLSCSPISGHRSVSWYQQTPGQGLQFLFEYFSETQRNKGNFPGRFSGRQFSNSRSEMNVSTLELGDSALYLCASSPTSSGESPLHFGNGTRLTVT.

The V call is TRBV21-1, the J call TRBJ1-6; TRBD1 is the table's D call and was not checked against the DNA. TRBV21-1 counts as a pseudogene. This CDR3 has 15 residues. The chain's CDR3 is CASSTRDRETSPLHF. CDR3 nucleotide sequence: TGTGCCAGCAGCACCAGGGACAGGGAAACTTCACCCCTCCACTTT.

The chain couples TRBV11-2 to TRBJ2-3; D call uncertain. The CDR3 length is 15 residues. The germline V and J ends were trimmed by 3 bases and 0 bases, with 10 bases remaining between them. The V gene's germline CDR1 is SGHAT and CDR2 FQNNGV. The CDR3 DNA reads TGTGCCAGCAGCTTCGGTGTCGGGAGCACAGATACGCAGTATTTT. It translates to CASSFGVGSTDTQYF.

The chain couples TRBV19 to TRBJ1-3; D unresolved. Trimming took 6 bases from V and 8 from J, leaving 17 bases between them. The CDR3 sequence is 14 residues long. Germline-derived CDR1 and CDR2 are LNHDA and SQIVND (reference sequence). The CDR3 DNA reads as TGTGCCAGTAGGAACAGCTGGGCGATGGACACCATATATTTT. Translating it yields CASRNSWAMDTIYF.

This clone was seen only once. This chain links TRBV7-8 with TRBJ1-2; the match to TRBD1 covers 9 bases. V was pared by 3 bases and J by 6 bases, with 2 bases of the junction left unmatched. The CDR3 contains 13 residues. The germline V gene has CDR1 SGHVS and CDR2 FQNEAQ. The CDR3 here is CASSFRDRDGYTF. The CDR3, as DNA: TGTGCCAGCAGCTTCCGGGACAGGGATGGCTACACCTTC.

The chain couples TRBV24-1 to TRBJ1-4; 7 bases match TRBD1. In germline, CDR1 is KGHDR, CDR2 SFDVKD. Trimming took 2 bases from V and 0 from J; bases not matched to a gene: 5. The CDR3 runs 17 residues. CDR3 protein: CATSDCRGQTTNEKLFF. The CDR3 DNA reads TGTGCCACCAGTGATTGTAGGGGACAGACAACTAATGAAAAACTGTTTTTT.